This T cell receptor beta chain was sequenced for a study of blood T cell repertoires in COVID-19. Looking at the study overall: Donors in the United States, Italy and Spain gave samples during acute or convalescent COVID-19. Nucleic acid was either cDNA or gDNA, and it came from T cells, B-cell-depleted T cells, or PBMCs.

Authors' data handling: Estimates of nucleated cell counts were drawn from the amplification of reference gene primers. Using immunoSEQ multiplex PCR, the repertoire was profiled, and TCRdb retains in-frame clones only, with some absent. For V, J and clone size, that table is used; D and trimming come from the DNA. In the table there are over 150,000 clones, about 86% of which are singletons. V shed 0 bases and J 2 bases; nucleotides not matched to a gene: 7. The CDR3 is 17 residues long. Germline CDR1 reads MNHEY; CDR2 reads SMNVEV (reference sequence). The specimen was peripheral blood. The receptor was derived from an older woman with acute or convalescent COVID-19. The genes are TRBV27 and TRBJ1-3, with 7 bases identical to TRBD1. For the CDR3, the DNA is TGTGCCAGCAGTTTATCCGGTCGACAGGGACCTGGAAACACCATATATTTT. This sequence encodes CASSLSGRQGPGNTIYF.